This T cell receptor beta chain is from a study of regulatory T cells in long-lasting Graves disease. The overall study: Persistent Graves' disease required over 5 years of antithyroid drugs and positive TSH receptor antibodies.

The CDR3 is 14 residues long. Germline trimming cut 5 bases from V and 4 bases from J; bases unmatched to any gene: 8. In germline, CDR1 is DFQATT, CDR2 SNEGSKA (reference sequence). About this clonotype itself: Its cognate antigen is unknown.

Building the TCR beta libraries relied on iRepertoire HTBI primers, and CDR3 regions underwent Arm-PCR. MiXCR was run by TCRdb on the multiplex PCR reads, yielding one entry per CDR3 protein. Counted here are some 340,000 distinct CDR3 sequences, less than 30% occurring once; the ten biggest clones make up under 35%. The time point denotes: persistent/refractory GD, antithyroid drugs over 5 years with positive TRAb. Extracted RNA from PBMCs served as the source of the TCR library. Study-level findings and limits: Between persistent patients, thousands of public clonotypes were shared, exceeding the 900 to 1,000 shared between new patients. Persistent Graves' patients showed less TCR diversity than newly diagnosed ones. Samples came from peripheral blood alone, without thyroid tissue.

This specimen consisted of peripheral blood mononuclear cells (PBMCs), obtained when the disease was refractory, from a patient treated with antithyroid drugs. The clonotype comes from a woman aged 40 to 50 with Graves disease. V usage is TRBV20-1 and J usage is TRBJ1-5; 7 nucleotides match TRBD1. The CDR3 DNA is TGCAGTGCTCCTACGACAGGGATTAATCAGCCCCAGCATTTT. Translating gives CSAPTTGINQPQHF.